This T cell receptor beta chain appears in the sequencing data of a study of T cells in Graves' hyperthyroidism and ophthalmopathy. Findings and caveats of the study: Most thyroid clonotypes expanded above 0.001 appeared in blood too.

This clonotype was detected a few times. No antigen is known for it. From germline, CDR1 is LGHDT and CDR2 YNNKEL (reference sequence). V gave up 0 bases and J gave up 5 bases, with 8 bases separating them. CDR3 length: 13 amino acids. The diagnostic basis comprised clinical symptoms, serum thyroxine and TRAb, thyroid ultrasound and orbital computed tomography. At first hyperthyroidism diagnosis, before any ophthalmopathy symptoms, the blood sample was collected. Authors of the study amplified TCR beta CDR3 regions from RNA transcripts. Researchers ran a first-round RT-PCR on the TCR CDR3 using the HTBI primer set. Using its own MiXCR run on the multiplex PCR reads, TCRdb lists one record per CDR3 protein. The sample includes about 360,000 distinct CDR3 sequences, roughly 13% of them seen just once.

The V gene is TRBV3-1, the J gene TRBJ2-7, with D unclear. The clonotype comes from a man aged 30 to 45 with Graves' hyperthyroidism that later progressed to Graves' ophthalmopathy. Specimen: blood. The CDR3 bases are TGTGCCAGCAGCCAAGACTCTAGGAACGAGCAGTACTTC. It yields the protein CASSQDSRNEQYF.